This TCR beta chain was observed in a study of shared T cell receptors in the human thymus. Germline loops: CDR1 SGHAT, CDR2 FQNNGV. The CDR3 is 15 amino acids. V was shortened by 5 bases and J by 2 bases, with 14 bases between the two germline ends. Assay used: immunoSEQ multiplex PCR; TCRdb lists only in-frame clones, some missing. The sample lists 550,000 to 800,000 clones, 70% to 90% seen once, with around 0.01% in the top ten. The data also belong to a second study, concerning human thymus T cells. That study reports: Samples came from healthy Finnish infants during open corrective cardiac surgery. Resections were taken during corrective heart surgery, and the thymus tissue came from these. Thymic and blood repertoires seemed to show skewed V and J gene use. Related work showed strongly overlapping thymic repertoires across unrelated individuals.

The sequencing sample was made of thymocytes. The chain links TRBV11-2 to TRBJ2-3; D is perhaps TRBD1 (6 bases). The clonotype comes from a girl in the first two years of life with a congenital heart defect. The CDR3 DNA reads TGTGCCAGCAGCGCCCCGGACAGTTCCACAGATACGCAGTATTTT. Amino acid sequence: CASSAPDSSTDTQYF.